One sample yielded the 8 T cell receptor beta chains listed below, sequenced in a study of shared T cell receptors in the human thymus. Some clones are missing from TCRdb's copy, which holds only in-frame ones; the method was immunoSEQ multiplex PCR. The data show around 67,000 clones, 90% to 95% seen once. The source material was thymocytes. The receptors shown here come from a human donor.

This clone was counted only a few times. CDR3 in DNA: TGCGCCAGCAGCGACCGGGACACTGAAAAACTGTTTTTT. Encoded protein: CASSDRDTEKLFF. The chain recombines TRBV5-1 with TRBJ1-4; maybe TRBD1 (6 bases). V lost 4 bases and J lost 7, with 11 bases in between. The CDR3 extends over 13 amino acids. Germline V lookup: CDR1 SGHRS, CDR2 YFSETQ.

J is TRBJ2-2 and V is TRBV14; 12 bases are shared with TRBD1. Germline CDR1 SGHDN, CDR2 FVKESK. This CDR3 comprises 20 residues. V shed 0 bases, J shed 4 bases, and the junction held 12 bases outside the gene matches. CDR3: CASSQDGGQGAAPPTGELFF. CDR3 DNA: TGTGCCAGCAGCCAAGACGGGGGACAGGGGGCGGCCCCCCCCACCGGGGAGCTGTTTTTT.

The chain couples TRBV9 to TRBJ1-4; D may be TRBD1 (6 bases). Germline values: CDR1 SGDLS, CDR2 YYNGEE. The germline V and J ends were trimmed by 0 bases and 8 bases, with 14 bases remaining between them. The CDR3 is 15 amino acids. CDR3 sequence: CASSVVSGGTEKLFF. The DNA of the CDR3 is TGTGCCAGCAGCGTAGTATCGGGTGGGACAGAAAAACTGTTTTTT.

The chain links TRBV7-4 to TRBJ2-3; 10 nucleotides match TRBD1. This CDR3 spans 17 amino acids. Germline V gives CDR1 SGHVT, CDR2 SQSDAQ. V gave up 2 bases and J gave up 5 bases; unmatched junction bases: 10. The chain's CDR3 is CASSLPESRDRGDTQYF. In nucleotides, the CDR3 is TGTGCCAGCAGCTTACCCGAGTCCCGGGACAGGGGAGATACGCAGTATTTT.

This clone was seen more than once but under ten times. V is TRBV4-1 and J is TRBJ1-6, with D unresolved. Trimming cost V 7 bases and J 7 bases, with 11 bases left between them. Germline V lookup: CDR1 MGHRA, CDR2 YSYEKL. This CDR3 has 13 residues. CDR3 region: CASTNLPNSPLHF. CDR3 DNA: TGCGCCAGCACCAATCTGCCCAATTCACCCCTCCACTTT.

This chain uses TRBV20-1 with TRBJ1-1; 7 bases are a match to TRBD1. J was trimmed by 8 bases and V by 5 bases; bases with no gene match: 5. Germline V gives CDR1 DFQATT, CDR2 SNEGSKA (reference sequence). The CDR3 spans 11 residues. The CDR3 nucleotides are TGCAGTGCTTCCGGGACAGAGGAAGCTTTCTTT. This translates into CSASGTEEAFF.

The V gene is TRBV27, the J gene TRBJ1-6; unclear D gene. The germline V gene encodes CDR1 MNHEY and CDR2 SMNVEV (reference sequence). This CDR3 spans 17 amino acids. V gave up 5 bases and J gave up 3 bases, with 17 bases separating them. The DNA for the CDR3 is TGTGCCAGCAGTGTAAAAATCCGCACTCACTATAATTCACCCCTCCACTTT. Translating gives CASSVKIRTHYNSPLHF.

The chain carries TRBV9 and TRBJ2-5; TRBD2 is a possible D gene (6 bases). The germline gives CDR1 SGDLS, CDR2 YYNGEE. The V end was cut by 4 bases, the J end by 1 base, with 14 bases between. The CDR3 spans 15 residues. In DNA, the CDR3 is TGTGCCAGCAGCCCAGAGCAGGGACTCCAAGAGACCCAGTACTTC. Its protein is CASSPEQGLQETQYF.